This entry concerns a single TCR beta chain. Its antigen is unknown. A multiplex PCR was run with 60 Vbeta primers and 13 Jbeta primers. Sequencing used immunoSEQ multiplex PCR; TCRdb keeps in-frame clones, though not all of them. Found here are 100,000 to 150,000 clones, less than 80% of them singletons; the top ten hold 1.8%. The entry originates in a study of cytomegalovirus exposure and HLA in healthy donors. Study observations and caveats: A few CMV-associated chains were confirmed in vitro to be specific for CMV antigens.

The germline CDR1 and CDR2 sequences are KGHSH and LQKENI. V lost 4 bases and J lost 3, with 11 bases in between. CDR3 length equals 14 residues. This sequence originates from a female donor in good health and CMV-seropositive. What was sequenced was PBMCs. The chain employs TRBV18 and TRBJ2-3; no clear D. The CDR3 loop is CASSHGRSTDTQYF. For the CDR3, the DNA is TGTGCCAGCTCACATGGAAGGAGTACAGATACGCAGTATTTT.